Presented here are 15 T cell receptor beta chains from one specimen sequenced in a study of T cell changes during pregnancy in multiple sclerosis. Libraries were prepared by immunoSEQ multiplex PCR; TCRdb keeps only in-frame clonotypes and omits some of them. Of about 70,000 clones detected, 94% appear once; the ten largest clones hold more than 0.45%. Sequenced here: peripheral blood, sampled in the third trimester of pregnancy. All receptors come from a female donor with multiple sclerosis, enrolled in a pregnancy study.

This clone has only a few counts. This sequence joins TRBV4-2 and TRBJ1-2; D is unclear. The CDR3 loop spans 14 amino acids. V shed 1 base and J shed 4 bases, with 10 bases lying between them. Germline loops: CDR1 LGHNA, CDR2 YNFKEQ. For the CDR3, the DNA is TGTGCCAGCAGCCAAGGCTTTACCGGCTATGGCTACACCTTC. Residues: CASSQGFTGYGYTF.

This chain uses TRBV25-1 with TRBJ1-1; 7 bases map to TRBD1. The CDR3 totals 15 residues. From germline, CDR1 is MGHDK and CDR2 SYGVNS. J gave up 6 bases and V 8 bases, and 15 bases lay outside the gene matches. The chain's CDR3 is CASRLTGDMDAEAFF. The CDR3 DNA is TGTGCCAGCCGCCTTACAGGGGATATGGACGCTGAAGCTTTCTTT. Full variable domain (outside the CDR3, taken from reference TRBV25-1 and TRBJ1-1): EADIYQTPRYLVIGTGKKITLECSQTMGHDKMYWYQQDPGMELHLIHYSYGVNSTEKGDLSSESTVSRIRTEHFPLTLESARPSHTSQYLCASRLTGDMDAEAFFGQGTRLTVV.

The V call is TRBV29-1, the J call TRBJ2-1; weak D call: TRBD2 (7 bases). V was shortened by 4 bases and J by 8 bases, with 21 bases between the two germline ends. The CDR3 runs to 15 residues. Germline CDR1 is SQVTM and CDR2 is ANQGSEA. The CDR3 here is CSVAESRGGAHEQFF. The CDR3 nucleotides are TGCAGCGTTGCGGAGAGTCGAGGGGGGGCTCATGAGCAGTTCTTC.

V usage is TRBV16 and J usage is TRBJ2-7; 7 bases align to TRBD1. CDR1 and CDR2 (germline): KGHSY, FQNENV. Trimming cost V 5 bases and J 5 bases; bases outside gene matches: 21. The CDR3 contains 18 residues. CDR3 residues: CASSTGTAASKKTHEQYF. The CDR3 DNA sequence: TGTGCCAGCAGCACCGGGACAGCCGCGAGTAAAAAGACTCACGAGCAGTACTTC.

The rearrangement uses TRBV4-2 and TRBJ2-7; TRBD1 aligns across 11 bases. There are 18 residues in the CDR3. J gave up 3 bases and V 0 bases, and 10 bases lay outside the gene matches. From germline, CDR1 is LGHNA and CDR2 YNFKEQ. DNA of the CDR3: TGTGCCAGCAGCCAAGACCCCCCGGGACAGGGGGGTAGCTACGAGCAGTACTTC. Encoded protein: CASSQDPPGQGGSYEQYF.

The chain employs TRBV6-1 and TRBJ2-2; 10 bases align to TRBD1. This CDR3 is 15 amino acids long. Germline V gives CDR1 MNHNS, CDR2 SASEGT. Trimming took 1 base from V and 7 from J; bases not matched to a gene: 3. As DNA, the CDR3 is TGTGCCAGCAGTGAAGGGACAGGGGGTGGCGGGGAGCTGTTTTTT. Residues: CASSEGTGGGGELFF.

The V and J genes are TRBV19 and TRBJ2-3; 7 bases match TRBD2. Germline values: CDR1 LNHDA, CDR2 SQIVND (reference sequence). This CDR3 has 14 residues. J lost 9 bases, V lost 5 bases, and 11 bases had no gene match. As DNA, the CDR3 is TGTGCCAGTAGTCCCTATGGGGGGGATGGCACGCAGTATTTT. Translation: CASSPYGGDGTQYF.

The chain combines TRBV19 with TRBJ1-1; D is ambiguous. V lost 0 bases and J lost 3, with 14 bases in between. The CDR3 length is 16 residues. Germline assignment: CDR1 LNHDA and CDR2 SQIVND (reference sequence). In nucleotides, the CDR3 is TGTGCCAGTAGTATAGATCGTGGCGGGTGGTACACTGAAGCTTTCTTT. It translates to CASSIDRGGWYTEAFF.

The genes are TRBV9 and TRBJ1-1, with unresolved D. Trimming left V 1 base short and J 2 bases short, with 9 bases between. Germline values: CDR1 SGDLS, CDR2 YYNGEE. The CDR3 sequence is 14 residues long. The CDR3 reads CASSVQADNTEAFF. The CDR3 DNA is TGTGCCAGCAGCGTACAGGCAGACAACACTGAAGCTTTCTTT.

The chain recombines TRBV4-2 with TRBJ2-6, with 11 bases lining up with TRBD2. CDR1 and CDR2 (germline): LGHNA, YNFKEQ. The CDR3 spans 19 residues. With 1 base clipped from V and 0 bases from J, the junction kept 5 bases outside the gene matches. CDR3 residues: CASSQVGLAGGSGANVLTF. Written as DNA, the CDR3 is TGTGCCAGCAGCCAAGTGGGGCTAGCGGGGGGCTCTGGGGCCAACGTCCTGACTTTC.

V and J are TRBV7-9 and TRBJ2-3; 9 bases line up with TRBD1. Looked up from germline, CDR1 is SEHNR and CDR2 is FQNEAQ (reference sequence). The ends lost 4 bases at V and 1 base at J; junction bases unmatched: 0. The CDR3 totals 14 residues. The CDR3 loop reads CASSWDRGTDTQYF. In nucleotides, the CDR3 is TGTGCCAGCAGCTGGGACAGGGGCACAGATACGCAGTATTTT.

The rearrangement links TRBV6-1 to TRBJ2-2, with 11 bases aligning to TRBD2. Germline CDR1 MNHNS, CDR2 SASEGT. V trimming: 6 bases; J trimming: 13 bases; junction bases outside the gene matches: 13. The CDR3 sequence is 15 residues long. CDR3 in DNA: TGTGCCAGCAGGGGTACTAGCGGGGGCCGATCTGTGCTGTTTTTT. This gives the protein CASRGTSGGRSVLFF.

This clone was detected once. The rearrangement uses TRBV7-2 and TRBJ2-5; the D gene is possibly TRBD2 (6 bases). V lost 5 bases to trimming and J lost 5 bases, with 15 bases between them. In germline, CDR1 is SGHTA, CDR2 FQGNSA. CDR3 length: 14 residues. The CDR3 sequence: CASSVVRGRETQYF. The CDR3, as DNA: TGTGCCAGCAGCGTCGTTCGGGGGAGGGAGACCCAGTACTTC.

The rearrangement uses TRBV19 and TRBJ1-2; a possible D gene is TRBD1 (6 bases). This CDR3 is 14 amino acids long. V dropped 6 bases and J dropped 1 base, with 12 bases sitting between them. From germline, CDR1 is LNHDA and CDR2 SQIVND (reference sequence). CDR3 sequence reads: CASSPRTVNYGYTF. CDR3 DNA: TGTGCCAGTAGCCCTAGGACAGTTAACTATGGCTACACCTTC.

The genes are TRBV2 and TRBJ1-5; D may be TRBD1 (6 bases). Germline V gives CDR1 SNHLY, CDR2 FYNNEI. Trimming took 6 bases from V and 4 from J, leaving 10 bases between them. CDR3 size: 13 residues. The CDR3 loop is CASRSRGNQPQHF. The CDR3 nucleotides read TGTGCCAGCAGGTCAAGGGGGAATCAGCCCCAGCATTTT.